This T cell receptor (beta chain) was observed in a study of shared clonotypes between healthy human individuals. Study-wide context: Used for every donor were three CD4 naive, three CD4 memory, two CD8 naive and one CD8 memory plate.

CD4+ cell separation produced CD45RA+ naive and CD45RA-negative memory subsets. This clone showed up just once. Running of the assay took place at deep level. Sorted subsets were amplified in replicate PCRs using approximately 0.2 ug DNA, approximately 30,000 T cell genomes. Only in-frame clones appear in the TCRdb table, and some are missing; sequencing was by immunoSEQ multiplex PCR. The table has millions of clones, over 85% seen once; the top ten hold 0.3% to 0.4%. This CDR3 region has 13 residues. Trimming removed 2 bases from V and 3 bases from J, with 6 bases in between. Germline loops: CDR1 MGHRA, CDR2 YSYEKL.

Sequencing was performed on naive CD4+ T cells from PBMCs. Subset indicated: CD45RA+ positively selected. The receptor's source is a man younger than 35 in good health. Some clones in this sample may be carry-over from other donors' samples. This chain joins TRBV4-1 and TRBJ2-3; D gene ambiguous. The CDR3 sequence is CASSQLRTDTQYF. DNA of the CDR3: TGCGCCAGCAGCCAATTGAGGACAGATACGCAGTATTTT.